These T cell receptor beta chains were read from a single sample in a study of T-cell reconstitution after alpha-beta-depleted transplantation in children. Via MiXCR, TCRdb re-called the PCR reads, giving one row per CDR3 protein. The sample shows around 110,000 distinct CDR3 sequences, 10% of them seen only once. This specimen consisted of PBMCs, obtained before TCRalphabeta/CD19-depleted stem cell transplant. These receptors all come from a boy between 2 and 10 years old with acute lymphoblastic leukemia, due to receive a stem cell transplant. CDR3s include the opening cysteine and the closing phenylalanine or tryptophan. The D gene is left open where the match is weak. Rows may omit the clone size; those that give it use once, few, many or a size class.

CDR3aa,CDR3nt,abundance,j_gene,v_gene,d_gene
CASTSGGGSTDTQYF,TGCGCCAGCACCTCGGGAGGGGGAAGCACAGATACGCAGTATTTT,.,TRBJ2-3,TRBV5-1,TRBD2
CSARKRARTDTQYF,TGCAGTGCTAGGAAGCGGGCCCGCACAGATACGCAGTATTTT,.,TRBJ2-3,TRBV20-1,.
CSVGQGSGELFF,TGCAGCGTTGGACAGGGCTCCGGGGAGCTGTTTTTT,many,TRBJ2-2,TRBV29-1,TRBD1
CASSQLRTGWGSLLRGETQYF,TGTGCCAGCAGTCAGCTTAGGACAGGGTGGGGTAGTTTGTTAAGGGGAGAGACCCAGTACTTC,.,TRBJ2-5,TRBV25-1,TRBD1
CASRGVTDTQYF,TGTGCCAGTAGAGGGGTTACAGATACGCAGTATTTT,.,TRBJ2-3,TRBV9,.
CASSLLPLGQGIGNYGYTF,TGTGCCAGCAGTTTACTCCCCTTGGGACAGGGGATTGGGAACTATGGCTACACCTTC,.,TRBJ1-2,TRBV27,TRBD1
CASSFRGPNTGELFF,TGCGCCAGCAGCTTCAGGGGTCCGAACACCGGGGAGCTGTTTTTT,many,TRBJ2-2,TRBV5-1,.
CASSSLAANYNEQFF,TGTGCCAGCAGCTCGCTAGCGGCAAACTACAATGAGCAGTTCTTC,few,TRBJ2-1,TRBV7-3,TRBD2
CASSSTLAASTDTQYF,TGTGCCAGCAGCTCTACCCTAGCGGCTAGCACAGATACGCAGTATTTT,few,TRBJ2-3,TRBV6-1,TRBD2
CASSEHGGTYEQYF,TGTGCCAGCAGTGAACATGGGGGGACCTACGAGCAGTACTTC,many,TRBJ2-7,TRBV25-1,.
CAPRVSHQETQYF,TGTGCACCCCGGGTCTCTCACCAAGAGACCCAGTACTTC,.,TRBJ2-5,TRBV10-3,.
CASSLGTGNTYEQYF,TGTGCCAGCTCCCTCGGGACAGGGAACACCTACGAGCAGTACTTC,many,TRBJ2-7,TRBV6-1,TRBD1
CASSLRLTDTQYF,TGTGCCAGCAGCCTTCGCCTAACAGATACGCAGTATTTT,few,TRBJ2-3,TRBV3-1,.
CASTVAGVNNEKLFF,TGTGCCAGCACCGTGGCGGGGGTGAATAATGAAAAACTGTTTTTT,.,TRBJ1-4,TRBV25-1,.
CASSPGVAGVTDTQYF,TGCGCCAGCAGCCCCGGAGTAGCGGGAGTAACAGATACGCAGTATTTT,.,TRBJ2-3,TRBV5-1,TRBD2
CASREGRGGFYEQYF,TGTGCCAGCAGGGAGGGGCGGGGCGGATTCTACGAGCAGTACTTC,few,TRBJ2-7,TRBV11-2,.
CASSVVPSGFTGELFF,TGTGCCAGCAGCGTAGTCCCTAGCGGATTTACCGGGGAGCTGTTTTTT,.,TRBJ2-2,TRBV9,TRBD2
CASSLLPRTAF,TGTGCCAGCAGCTTACTCCCCCGAACTGCCTTC,few,TRBJ2-5,TRBV7-2,.
CASSLGGQGNTGELFF,TGCGCCAGCAGCTTGGGAGGACAGGGGAACACCGGGGAGCTGTTTTTT,many,TRBJ2-2,TRBV5-1,TRBD1
CASTNILGRGEAFF,TGTGCCAGCACCAATATTTTGGGGAGAGGTGAAGCTTTCTTT,few,TRBJ1-1,TRBV3-1,.
CASSINRDRGNTIYF,TGTGCCAGCAGTATCAACCGGGACAGGGGTAACACCATATATTTT,many,TRBJ1-3,TRBV6-1,TRBD1
CSAMTSGRAGEQFF,TGCAGTGCTATGACTAGCGGGAGGGCAGGGGAGCAGTTCTTC,many,TRBJ2-1,TRBV20-1,TRBD2
CASSVDGLAGGLEQFF,TGCGCCAGCAGCGTCGACGGACTAGCGGGAGGCCTTGAGCAGTTCTTC,many,TRBJ2-1,TRBV5-1,TRBD2
CSARNRGGNTEAFF,TGCAGTGCTAGGAACAGGGGGGGGAACACTGAAGCTTTCTTT,.,TRBJ1-1,TRBV20-1,TRBD1
CSGPGPTGGYTF,TGCAGCGGCCCGGGTCCGACGGGTGGCTACACCTTC,.,TRBJ1-2,TRBV29-1,.
CASSLYFDHEQFF,TGCGCCAGCAGCTTATATTTTGACCATGAGCAGTTCTTC,few,TRBJ2-1,TRBV5-1,.